The 10 T cell receptor beta chains given below trace back to one sample, sequenced in a study of metastatic and nonmetastatic thyroid tumors. TCRdb reanalyzed the PCR reads with MiXCR. The table has tens of thousands of clones, about a quarter seen once. Thyroid surgery was preceded by no treatment in any patient. Sequencing was carried out using tumor tissue. Every receptor here comes from a female donor with papillary thyroid cancer or a benign thyroid nodule (not recorded which). Some clones in this sample may be carry-over from other donors' samples.

This clone ranks as medium-sized. The chain couples TRBV6-5 to TRBJ2-1, with D possibly TRBD1 on 5 matching bases. The CDR3 extends over 16 amino acids. Germline CDR1 and CDR2: MNHEY and SVGAGI. V was clipped by 0 bases and J by 5 bases, with 14 bases between them. Here the CDR3 reads CASSYSWQGGNNEQFF. The DNA of the CDR3 is TGTGCCAGCAGTTACTCCTGGCAGGGTGGGAACAATGAGCAGTTCTTC.

This clone was seen once. The V and J genes are TRBV20-1 and TRBJ2-2; tentative D call: TRBD1 (5 bases). Trimming removed 1 base from V and 2 bases from J, with 8 bases in between. The CDR3 length is 14 residues. The germline CDR1 and CDR2 sequences are DFQATT and SNEGSKA (reference sequence). CDR3 loop: CSARGGQNTGELFF. CDR3 nucleotides: TGCAGTGCTAGAGGGGGCCAAAACACCGGGGAGCTGTTTTTT.

This clone has ten or more counts. The chain carries TRBV6-1 and TRBJ1-1; D gene ambiguous. The CDR3 spans 13 residues. V lost 10 bases and J lost 2, with 14 bases in between. Germline CDR1 reads MNHNS; CDR2 reads SASEGT. DNA of the CDR3: TGTGCCAACAGCTCCGATATTAACACTGAAGCTTTCTTT. This codes for CANSSDINTEAFF.

The chain has TRBV20-1 and TRBJ1-2; 7 positions match TRBD1. With 0 bases clipped from V and 3 bases from J, the junction kept 4 bases outside the gene matches. Looked up from germline, CDR1 is DFQATT and CDR2 is SNEGSKA (reference sequence). The CDR3 covers 14 residues. The CDR3 loop reads CSARDGQDDYGYTF. The CDR3, as DNA: TGCAGTGCTAGAGACGGACAGGACGACTATGGCTACACCTTC.

This clone was detected ten times or more. A clone one base away is much larger, so this may be a read error. The CDR3 sequence: CASSPPGGTNVKLFF. CDR3 nucleotides: TGTGCCAGCAGTCCCCCCGGGGGCACTAATGTAAAACTGTTTTTT. The chain employs TRBV28 and TRBJ1-4; tentatively, D is TRBD1 (6 bases). This CDR3 contains 15 residues. Per the germline V gene, CDR1 is MDHEN and CDR2 is SYDVKM. The whole variable domain, remainder taken from reference TRBV28 and TRBJ1-4, is DVKVTQSSRYLVKRTGEKVFLECVQDMDHENMFWYRQDPGLGLRLIYFSYDVKMKEKGDIPEGYSVSREKKERFSLILESASTNQTSMYLCASSPPGGTNVKLFFGSGTQLSVL.

The chain has TRBV4-2 and TRBJ2-2; D remains ambiguous. Germline V gene sequence: CDR1 LGHNA, CDR2 YNFKEQ. V was clipped by 0 bases and J by 2 bases, with 10 bases between them. The CDR3 is made up of 16 amino acids. CDR3 in DNA: TGTGCCAGCAGCCAAGAGGCTAGACATAACACCGGGGAGCTGTTTTTT. Encoded protein: CASSQEARHNTGELFF.

This clone was seen a handful of times. The gene calls are TRBV6-5 and TRBJ1-2; the D gene is possibly TRBD1 (6 bases). Trimming removed 5 bases from V and 10 bases from J, with 29 bases in between. The CDR3 spans 17 residues. Germline values: CDR1 MNHEY, CDR2 SVGAGI. The CDR3 loop is CASSNRVFLAPARVYTF. DNA for the CDR3: TGTGCCAGCAGTAACAGGGTCTTCTTAGCCCCGGCCCGGGTCTACACCTTC.

The table lists this clone with a few counts. The sample contains more than one DNA sequence encoding this CDR3. The chain has TRBV28 and TRBJ1-6, with 9 nucleotides matching TRBD1. Trimming cost V 2 bases and J 10 bases; bases outside gene matches: 18. Germline V lookup: CDR1 MDHEN, CDR2 SYDVKM. The CDR3 consists of 19 residues. As DNA, the CDR3 is TGTGCCAGCAGTTTAACCGACGACAGGGGGGACCCTGGTGAATCACCCCTCCACTTT. This sequence encodes CASSLTDDRGDPGESPLHF. The variable domain in full, with the rest retrieved from reference TRBV28 and TRBJ1-6, is DVKVTQSSRYLVKRTGEKVFLECVQDMDHENMFWYRQDPGLGLRLIYFSYDVKMKEKGDIPEGYSVSREKKERFSLILESASTNQTSMYLCASSLTDDRGDPGESPLHFGNGTRLTVT.

CDR3 amino acids: CSARATGNTEAFF. CDR3 DNA sequence: TGCAGTGCTAGAGCGACAGGGAACACTGAAGCTTTCTTT. The V and J genes are TRBV20-1 and TRBJ1-1, with D tentatively TRBD1 (6 bases). Germline V gene sequence: CDR1 DFQATT, CDR2 SNEGSKA (reference sequence). Trimming stripped 1 base from V and 1 base from J, with 7 bases between. The CDR3 length is 13 residues.

A note on this clone: A read error may produce the germline difference seen at one junction end. Other nucleotide sequences from this sample produce the same CDR3. The rearrangement joins TRBV4-1 to TRBJ2-3, with 9 bases that match TRBD2. The CDR3 is made up of 15 amino acids. CDR1 MGHRA and CDR2 YSYEKL come from the germline V gene. CDR3 coding DNA: TGCGCCAGTAGCCAAGAGCCAGCGGGGGGAGATACTCAGTATTTT. As protein: CASSQEPAGGDTQYF.